These 32 T cell receptor beta chains originate from one sample sequenced in a study of T cell responses to AZD1222 COVID-19 vaccine. Generated by immunoSEQ multiplex PCR, the TCRdb table keeps only in-frame clones and is missing some. This sample yields roughly 150,000 clones, of which around 90% are seen a single time; 3.1% belongs to the top ten. The sequencing here drew on peripheral blood, taken 28 days after the second AZD1222 dose. These receptor sequences come from an adult who received the AZD1222 COVID-19 vaccine.

The genes are TRBV10-3 and TRBJ1-1; D gene ambiguous. V lost 6 bases, J lost 0 bases, and 8 bases lay in between. CDR3 length: 13 amino acids. Germline V lookup: CDR1 ENHRY, CDR2 SYGVKD. The CDR3 DNA reads as TGTGCCATCAGGGACTTCATGAACACTGAAGCTTTCTTT. Protein: CAIRDFMNTEAFF.

The chain employs TRBV10-3 and TRBJ2-5; no definite D call. The CDR3 is made up of 13 amino acids. The ends were cut back, 4 bases at V and 0 bases at J, with 6 bases in the middle. The germline V gene has CDR1 ENHRY and CDR2 SYGVKD. Written as DNA, the CDR3 is TGTGCCATCAGTGCCCACAACCAAGAGACCCAGTACTTC. This translates into CAISAHNQETQYF.

The chain joins TRBV2 to TRBJ2-1; D is possibly TRBD2 (6 bases). The V and J ends lost 10 bases and 9 bases respectively, with 16 bases between them. CDR1 and CDR2 from the germline V gene are SNHLY and FYNNEI. The CDR3 sequence is 12 residues long. The CDR3 reads CATNPEEGEQFF. The CDR3 DNA reads TGTGCCACAAACCCAGAGGAGGGTGAGCAGTTCTTC. The variable domain in full, completed from reference TRBV2 and TRBJ2-1, reads EPEVTQTPSHQVTQMGQEVILRCVPISNHLYFYWYRQILGQKVEFLVSFYNNEISEKSEIFDDQFSVERPDGSNFTLKIRSTKLEDSAMYFCATNPEEGEQFFGPGTRLTVL.

The chain couples TRBV6-5 to TRBJ2-7, with D uncertain. CDR1 and CDR2 (germline): MNHEY, SVGAGI. The germline V and J ends were trimmed by 5 bases and 3 bases, with 14 bases remaining between them. This CDR3 has 14 amino acids. CDR3 sequence reads: CASSHNPSDYEQYF. The CDR3, as DNA: TGTGCCAGCAGTCACAACCCGTCGGACTACGAGCAGTACTTC.

V and J are TRBV30 and TRBJ2-1; maybe TRBD1 (5 bases). The CDR3 has 11 residues. The V end lost 2 bases, the J end lost 9 bases, and 8 bases lay between the germline ends. Germline CDR1 and CDR2: GTSNPN and SVGIG (reference sequence). Written as DNA, the CDR3 is TGTGCCTGGAGTAAAAGGGGTGAGCAGTTCTTC. This sequence encodes CAWSKRGEQFF.

The gene calls are TRBV4-1 and TRBJ1-3; D remains unclear. Germline-derived CDR1 and CDR2 are MGHRA and YSYEKL. The germline V and J ends were trimmed by 0 bases and 4 bases, with 10 bases remaining between them. The CDR3 contains 15 residues. The CDR3 DNA reads TGCGCCAGCAGCCAAGACGATTTTTCGGGAAACACCATATATTTT. Its translation: CASSQDDFSGNTIYF.

The chain uses TRBV21-1 and TRBJ1-4; the DNA was not compared with TRBD1, the D call given in the table. TRBV21-1 is given as a pseudogene. The CDR3 contains 15 residues. CDR3 nucleotides: TGTGCCAGCAGCAAAGCGGGCGCAACTAATGAAAAACTGTTTTTT. Translation: CASSKAGATNEKLFF.

The V and J genes are TRBV28 and TRBJ1-5; 9 nucleotides match TRBD1. Looked up from germline, CDR1 is MDHEN and CDR2 is SYDVKM. J gave up 0 bases and V 6 bases, and 6 bases lay outside the gene matches. This CDR3 comprises 16 residues. CDR3 nucleotides: TGTGCCAGCAGCTCGACAGGGGGATATAGCAATCAGCCCCAGCATTTT. This translates into CASSSTGGYSNQPQHF.

The chain uses TRBV6-5 and TRBJ2-7; 7 nucleotides match TRBD1. Germline CDR1 MNHEY, CDR2 SVGAGI. J lost 3 bases, V lost 0 bases, and 5 bases had no gene match. The CDR3 extends over 15 amino acids. This CDR3 is CASSYSSGQYYEQYF. CDR3 bases: TGTGCCAGCAGTTACTCCTCGGGACAGTACTACGAGCAGTACTTC.

V gene TRBV18 combines with J gene TRBJ1-4; D perhaps matches TRBD1 (5 bases). Between the trimmed V and J ends, which lost 2 bases and 7 bases, there was a span of 14 bases. Per germline, CDR1 KGHSH and CDR2 LQKENI. CDR3 length equals 15 residues. CDR3 in DNA: TGTGCCAGCTCACCATCTGACAGCTCTTCTGAAAAACTGTTTTTT. Residues: CASSPSDSSSEKLFF.

The genes are TRBV12-3 or TRBV12-4 and TRBJ1-1, with D perhaps TRBD1 (6 bases). V was shortened by 8 bases and J by 11 bases, with 21 bases between the two germline ends. This CDR3 has 13 amino acids. As DNA, the CDR3 is TGTGCCAGCGTCCCCCAGTTGAGGGACATTGCTTTCTTT. It specifies CASVPQLRDIAFF.

CDR3: CAWGTSGRYGGELFF. The CDR3 nucleotides read TGTGCCTGGGGTACCTCCGGGAGGTATGGCGGGGAGCTGTTTTTT. The rearrangement links TRBV30 to TRBJ2-2; 7 bases line up with TRBD2. Per germline, CDR1 GTSNPN and CDR2 SVGIG (reference sequence). After removal of 5 bases from V and 7 bases from J, the junction contained 13 bases not matched to a gene. This CDR3 has 15 amino acids.

The rearrangement uses TRBV6-5 and TRBJ2-7; D is possibly TRBD1 (5 bases). Germline V lookup: CDR1 MNHEY, CDR2 SVGAGI. V was trimmed by 10 bases and J by 2 bases, leaving 15 bases between them. CDR3 length equals 13 residues. The CDR3 DNA sequence: TGTGCCACCCTTAATGGGGCCCCCTACGAGCAGTACTTC. Its translation is CATLNGAPYEQYF.

The chain has TRBV30 and TRBJ1-4; D perhaps matches TRBD1 (6 bases). Germline CDR1 is GTSNPN and CDR2 is SVGIG (reference sequence). The germline V and J ends were trimmed by 5 bases and 4 bases, with 14 bases remaining between them. CDR3 length: 14 residues. The CDR3 bases are TGTGCCTGGGGGGGCGGCCTCGTTAATGAAAAACTGTTTTTT. Encoded protein: CAWGGGLVNEKLFF. Drawing the rest from reference TRBV30 and TRBJ1-4, the complete variable domain is SQTIHQWPATLVQPVGSPLSLECTVEGTSNPNLYWYRQAAGRGLQLLFYSVGIGQISSEVPQNLSASRPQDRQFILSSKKLLLSDSGFYLCAWGGGLVNEKLFFGSGTQLSVL.

The gene calls are TRBV7-9 and TRBJ2-7, with TRBD1 matching over 7 bases. In germline, CDR1 is SEHNR, CDR2 FQNEAQ (reference sequence). This CDR3 is 11 amino acids long. With 6 bases clipped from V and 6 bases from J, the junction kept 2 bases outside the gene matches. CDR3 DNA: TGTGCCAGCAGTCCAGGGGGCGAGCAGTACTTC. Encoded protein: CASSPGGEQYF. The full variable domain, with the rest looked up from reference TRBV7-9 and TRBJ2-7, is DTGVSQNPRHKITKRGQNVTFRCDPISEHNRLYWYRQTLGQGPEFLTYFQNEAQLEKSRLLSDRFSAERPKGSFSTLEIQRTEQGDSAMYLCASSPGGEQYFGPGTRLTVT.

This chain connects TRBV6-4 to TRBJ2-2; 7 bases line up with TRBD2. CDR1 is MRHNA and CDR2 is SNTAGT in the germline V gene. The CDR3 has 13 residues. V was clipped by 5 bases and J by 6 bases; unmatched bases: 3. In nucleotides, the CDR3 is TGTGCCAGCAGTAGAGGACTAGCCGGGGAGCTGTTTTTT. Its translation is CASSRGLAGELFF.

The V call is TRBV23-1, the J call TRBJ2-2; 7 bases fit TRBD1. TRBV23-1 is an ORF for which the function is uncertain. With 0 bases clipped from V and 6 bases from J, the junction kept 13 bases outside the gene matches. The CDR3 extends over 18 amino acids. The CDR3: CASSQSWDSLTLPGELFF. The CDR3 DNA sequence: TGCGCCAGCAGTCAATCTTGGGACAGTTTAACCCTTCCCGGGGAGCTGTTTTTT.

The chain has TRBV19 and TRBJ1-1; a weak D match, TRBD1 (6 bases). The length of the CDR3 is 15 residues. Trimming took off 5 bases at V and 5 bases at J, with 18 bases between the two ends. Germline lookup yields CDR1 LNHDA and CDR2 SQIVND (reference sequence). CDR3 protein: CASSPTTGLRTEAFF. The DNA for the CDR3 is TGTGCCAGTAGTCCCACGACAGGTCTGAGGACTGAAGCTTTCTTT.

V is TRBV28 and J is TRBJ1-3; possible D gene TRBD1, 5 bases. Germline V CDR1 and CDR2: MDHEN, SYDVKM. V gave up 5 bases and J gave up 4 bases, with 21 bases separating them. CDR3 length equals 17 residues. This CDR3 is CASSLGGELIDGNTIYF. The CDR3 DNA is TGTGCCAGCAGTCTAGGAGGGGAGCTAATAGACGGAAACACCATATATTTT.

The rearrangement links TRBV6-2 or TRBV6-3 to TRBJ2-7; 10 bases match TRBD2. This CDR3 region has 15 residues. V lost 3 bases and J lost 4; bases outside the gene matches: 6. Germline assignment: CDR1 MNHEY and CDR2 SVGEGT. The CDR3 DNA follows: TGTGCCAGCAGTTATGGGCTAGCGGGGGAGTACGAGCAGTACTTC. Its protein is CASSYGLAGEYEQYF.

J is TRBJ2-7 and V is TRBV28, with 7 bases aligning to TRBD1. With V trimmed by 5 bases and J by 0 bases, 16 bases remained unmatched. There are 18 residues in the CDR3. Germline CDR1 and CDR2: MDHEN and SYDVKM. CDR3 in DNA: TGTGCCAGCAGTCCTCGACAGGGCTTGAGGATCGGCTCCTACGAGCAGTACTTC. It yields the protein CASSPRQGLRIGSYEQYF.

The CDR3 nucleotides are TGTGCCTTCGGACGGGACAGCTACGAGCAGTACTTC. As protein: CAFGRDSYEQYF. This chain links TRBV30 with TRBJ2-7; 7 bases match TRBD1. J was trimmed by 3 bases and V by 7 bases; bases with no gene match: 6. CDR1 and CDR2 from the germline V gene are GTSNPN and SVGIG (reference sequence). This CDR3 is 12 amino acids long. The whole variable domain, remainder taken from reference TRBV30 and TRBJ2-7, is SQTIHQWPATLVQPVGSPLSLECTVEGTSNPNLYWYRQAAGRGLQLLFYSVGIGQISSEVPQNLSASRPQDRQFILSSKKLLLSDSGFYLCAFGRDSYEQYFGPGTRLTVT.

The chain uses TRBV5-1 and TRBJ2-5; TRBD2 agrees at 13 bases. Germline V CDR1 and CDR2: SGHRS, YFSETQ. This CDR3 comprises 15 residues. J was trimmed by 5 bases and V by 4 bases; bases with no gene match: 5. The CDR3 DNA sequence: TGCGCCAGCAGCCCTCAGACTAGCGGGGGGGAGACCCAGTACTTC. Translating gives CASSPQTSGGETQYF.

The chain recombines TRBV12-3 or TRBV12-4 with TRBJ1-2, with D unresolved. Trimming removed 6 bases from V and 3 bases from J, with 11 bases in between. CDR3 length: 13 residues. CDR3 protein: CASRAGLDYGYTF. In DNA, the CDR3 is TGTGCCAGCAGGGCGGGGTTGGACTATGGCTACACCTTC.

The rearrangement links TRBV7-3 to TRBJ1-5; D is perhaps TRBD1 (5 bases). CDR3 length equals 13 residues. Trimming took 5 bases from V and 4 from J, leaving 9 bases between them. Germline V CDR1 and CDR2: SGHTA, FQGTGA. CDR3 loop: CASSQGPNQPQHF. CDR3 nucleotide sequence: TGTGCCAGCAGCCAGGGACCAAATCAGCCCCAGCATTTT.

The V gene is TRBV6-1, the J gene TRBJ2-3, with D perhaps matching TRBD2 (5 bases). Germline CDR1 is MNHNS and CDR2 is SASEGT. The CDR3 is 16 amino acids. The V gene lost 0 bases and the J gene lost 4 bases, with 14 bases spanning the gap. Written as DNA, the CDR3 is TGTGCCAGCAGTGAAGCCCCGCTTCTCGGGGCAGATACGCAGTATTTT. Translation: CASSEAPLLGADTQYF.

This chain joins TRBV28 and TRBJ2-5; D gene unclear. Germline V gene sequence: CDR1 MDHEN, CDR2 SYDVKM. V was cut by 2 bases and J by 0 bases, with 22 bases left in between. The CDR3 contains 19 residues. This CDR3 is CASSLSPTRPDKHQETQYF. The DNA of the CDR3 is TGTGCCAGCAGTTTAAGCCCCACCCGGCCGGATAAACACCAAGAGACCCAGTACTTC.

This rearrangement joins TRBV29-1 to TRBJ1-2; D ambiguous. V lost 2 bases and J lost 6, with 10 bases in between. The CDR3 has 12 amino acids. Germline V gene sequence: CDR1 SQVTM, CDR2 ANQGSEA. CDR3 in DNA: TGCAGCGTTGAAAGGCCAGTGGATGGCTACACCTTC. As protein: CSVERPVDGYTF.

The chain carries TRBV3-1 (or the pseudogene TRBV3-2) and TRBJ2-3, with D uncertain. CDR1 and CDR2 (germline): LGHDT, YNNKEL (reference sequence). This CDR3 spans 13 amino acids. The ends were cut back, 0 bases at V and 6 bases at J, with 7 bases in the middle. The CDR3 region has the DNA TGTGCCAGCAGCCAAGATCGCCAGGATACGCAGTATTTT. Amino acids: CASSQDRQDTQYF.

The V call is TRBV5-1, the J call TRBJ1-3, with a weak D call TRBD1 (5 bases). Trimming stripped 0 bases from V and 7 bases from J, with 5 bases between. The germline gives CDR1 SGHRS, CDR2 YFSETQ. The CDR3 runs to 12 residues. The CDR3, as DNA: TGCGCCAGCAGCTTGGCAGGGAACACCATATATTTT. This gives the protein CASSLAGNTIYF. The complete variable domain, with remaining parts taken from reference TRBV5-1 and TRBJ1-3, reads KAGVTQTPRYLIKTRGQQVTLSCSPISGHRSVSWYQQTPGQGLQFLFEYFSETQRNKGNFPGRFSGRQFSNSRSEMNVSTLELGDSALYLCASSLAGNTIYFGEGSWLTVV.

The chain is built from TRBV10-2 and TRBJ1-4; 9 bases fit TRBD1. The length of the CDR3 is 14 residues. With 9 bases clipped from V and 7 bases from J, the junction kept 9 bases outside the gene matches. The germline V gene has CDR1 WSHSY and CDR2 SAAADI. In DNA, the CDR3 is TGCGCCAGTGCCTTGGACAGGGGTTCTGAAAAACTGTTTTTT. As protein: CASALDRGSEKLFF.

The J gene is TRBJ2-7, the V gene TRBV9; D is unresolved. The CDR3 spans 14 residues. CDR1 and CDR2 from the germline V gene are SGDLS and YYNGEE. Trimming cost V 0 bases and J 1 base, with 8 bases left between them. The DNA for the CDR3 is TGTGCCAGCAGCGTAGAGGACGGATCCTACGAGCAGTACTTC. Protein product: CASSVEDGSYEQYF.